Listed below are T cell receptor beta chains from one sample, sequenced in a study of T-cell reconstitution after alpha-beta-depleted transplantation in children. Each CDR3 protein gets one entry after TCRdb re-called the PCR reads with MiXCR. In the table there are more than 400,000 distinct CDR3 sequences, about 40% of which are singletons. Sample: PBMCs, taken before TCRalphabeta/CD19-depleted stem cell transplant. These receptors originate from a girl aged 2-9 years with aplastic anemia, due to receive a stem cell transplant. Each CDR3 is given with its conserved first and last residue. The order of the fields is J gene, clone size, D gene, V gene, CDR3 DNA, CDR3 protein. D genes are given only for firm matches. Clone size, where shown, is once, few, many, or a class for clones that have expanded.

TRBJ2-1,once,TRBD1,TRBV29-1,TGCAGCGTGAAGCGGGACAGGGGATTAGATGAGCAGTTCTTC,CSVKRDRGLDEQFF
TRBJ2-5,many,.,TRBV10-2,TGCGCCAGCACAGTACAGGGTTTCGAAGAGACCCAGTACTTC,CASTVQGFEETQYF
TRBJ2-1,.,TRBD2,TRBV11-2,TGTGCCAGCAGCTTAGGGATGGCGGATAGCGGGGGGGCGGTCTACAATGAGCAGTTCTTC,CASSLGMADSGGAVYNEQFF
TRBJ1-1,.,.,TRBV28,TGTGCCAGCACCCAACCTGGGGTATCGAACACTGAAGCTTTCTTT,CASTQPGVSNTEAFF
TRBJ1-4,few,.,TRBV2,TGTGCCAGCAGTGAAGTAGGGGTGGCAAAACTGTTTTTT,CASSEVGVAKLFF
TRBJ2-4,.,.,TRBV13,TGTGCCAGCAGCTTAGCCGTAGCCAAAAACATTCAGTACTTC,CASSLAVAKNIQYF
TRBJ1-5,.,.,TRBV12-3/TRBV12-4,TGTGCCAGCAGTCGCTCCGGGACACCAAATCAGCCCCAGCATTTT,CASSRSGTPNQPQHF
TRBJ2-1,.,.,TRBV4-2,TGTGCCAGCAGCCGCGACTTCAGCTCCTACAATGAGCAGTTCTTC,CASSRDFSSYNEQFF
TRBJ2-3,.,.,TRBV6-1,TGTGCCAGCAGTCTGTCGGACTCTTCCACAGATACGCAGTATTTT,CASSLSDSSTDTQYF
TRBJ2-5,.,TRBD2,TRBV11-1,TGTGCCAGCAGCTCCTGGACTAGCGGGAGGCCTTTGGAAGAGACCCAGTACTTC,CASSSWTSGRPLEETQYF
TRBJ1-1,many,.,TRBV20-1,TGCAGTGCGGGGGGTAGGGACATAAGGGGCACTGAAGCTTTCTTT,CSAGGRDIRGTEAFF
TRBJ1-2,many,TRBD1,TRBV28,TGTGCCAGCAGCACGACAGGGTACTATGGCTACACCTTC,CASSTTGYYGYTF
TRBJ2-1,.,.,TRBV14,TGTGCCAGCAGCCAAGGCCGGGGTAGCTCCTACAATGAGCAGTTCTTC,CASSQGRGSSYNEQFF
TRBJ2-1,many,TRBD2,TRBV12-3/TRBV12-4,TGTGCCAGCAGCCGGTGGACTAGCTCCTACAATGAGCAGTTCTTC,CASSRWTSSYNEQFF
TRBJ2-7,few,.,TRBV6-5,TGTGCCAGCAGTTACGCCCAGGGGCATACAGACGAGCAGTACTTC,CASSYAQGHTDEQYF
TRBJ2-3,many,TRBD2,TRBV20-1,TGCAGTGCTTACCCCCCGACTAGCGGGACAGATACGCAGTATTTT,CSAYPPTSGTDTQYF
TRBJ2-5,.,.,TRBV6-5,TGTGCCAGCAGTTCCTTCCGGATGGATGAGACCCAGTACTTC,CASSSFRMDETQYF
TRBJ1-3,few,.,TRBV27,TGTGCCAGCAGTTTATCAAGGGATTCTGGAAACACCATATATTTT,CASSLSRDSGNTIYF
TRBJ1-1,many,TRBD1,TRBV5-1,TGCGCCAGCAGCCTTCAATTTGACAGGGGGAACACTGAAGCTTTCTTT,CASSLQFDRGNTEAFF
TRBJ2-3,few,TRBD2,TRBV6-1,TGTGCCAGCCAGCGGGAGTTTAGCACAGATACGCAGTATTTT,CASQREFSTDTQYF
TRBJ2-1,.,.,TRBV12-3/TRBV12-4,TGTGCCAGCAGTTTAGCCTCGGGGTACGCCTCGGGGAGCAATGAGCAGTTCTTC,CASSLASGYASGSNEQFF
TRBJ1-2,.,.,TRBV20-1,TGCAGTGCTAGAAGTCCCGGGACGTATGCATATGGCTACACCTTC,CSARSPGTYAYGYTF
TRBJ2-7,many,TRBD2,TRBV7-2,TGTGCCAGCAGCCCCCGGGGGGGCAGAGGCACCTACGAGCAGTACTTC,CASSPRGGRGTYEQYF
TRBJ2-1,many,.,TRBV6-1,TGTGCCAGCAGCCTAATAGGGAGCTCCTACAATGAGCAGTTCTTC,CASSLIGSSYNEQFF
TRBJ1-4,.,.,TRBV28,TGTGCCAGCAGTTGGGGACCTAAACTGTTTTTT,CASSWGPKLFF
TRBJ2-7,.,TRBD2,TRBV6-5,TGTGCCAGCAGTTACTCCTCCCGGGGAGGGCGGTCCTACGAGCAGTACTTC,CASSYSSRGGRSYEQYF
TRBJ1-5,.,.,TRBV19,TGTGCCAGTAGTACGGGCAGGGTTGGCAATCAGCCCCAGCATTTT,CASSTGRVGNQPQHF
TRBJ2-7,.,.,TRBV20-1,TGCAGTCTTAAGGTCGGGACGGCGCGCCCGGACGAGCAGTACTTC,CSLKVGTARPDEQYF
TRBJ2-7,.,.,TRBV5-1,TGCGCCAGCAGATTTGAGGGCAGGGTAACAATCTACGAGCAGTACTTC,CASRFEGRVTIYEQYF
TRBJ2-4,.,TRBD2,TRBV12-3/TRBV12-4,TGTGCCAGCAGTTTGTGGGGGGGGATAGCCAAAAACATTCAGTACTTC,CASSLWGGIAKNIQYF
TRBJ2-3,many,TRBD2,TRBV20-1,TGCAGTGCTAGTGGGGAGGGTGTCACAGATACGCAGTATTTT,CSASGEGVTDTQYF
TRBJ2-1,.,TRBD1,TRBV12-3/TRBV12-4,TGTGCCAGCAGTTTTCGCGTGCGGACAGGGGTAGGGGTCTCCTACAATGAGCAGTTCTTC,CASSFRVRTGVGVSYNEQFF
TRBJ2-1,.,TRBD2,TRBV9,TGTGCCAGCAGCCCTCGACTAGCGTCGGACAATGAGCAGTTCTTC,CASSPRLASDNEQFF
TRBJ2-1,many,.,TRBV20-1,TGCAGTGCTAGGATGGGATCGGAAGCCTACAATGAGCAGTTCTTC,CSARMGSEAYNEQFF
TRBJ1-6,few,TRBD1,TRBV5-1,TGCGCCAGCAGCCCAGGGGGGAACAATTCACCCCTCCACTTT,CASSPGGNNSPLHF
TRBJ2-3,.,.,TRBV12-1,TGTGCCAGCAGCCTTGCGGGACTTTCCAGCACAGATACGCAGTATTTT,CASSLAGLSSTDTQYF
TRBJ2-3,many,.,TRBV29-1,TGCAGCGGAAACAGGGCTCCAGATACGCAGTATTTT,CSGNRAPDTQYF
TRBJ2-7,.,.,TRBV27,TGTGCCAGCAGTTCACTTGCGGCCGCCTACGAGCAGTACTTC,CASSSLAAAYEQYF
TRBJ1-5,once,.,TRBV6-2/TRBV6-3,TGTGCCAGCAGTCCCCCGGGGGATCCCCAGCATTTT,CASSPPGDPQHF
TRBJ1-1,many,.,TRBV29-1,TGCAGCGTTATGTTGGGAAGGAACACTGAAGCTTTCTTT,CSVMLGRNTEAFF
TRBJ1-1,many,TRBD1,TRBV6-1,TGTGCCACCCTTAGGGGGCGCGACACTGAAGCTTTCTTT,CATLRGRDTEAFF
TRBJ1-1,many,TRBD1,TRBV3-1,TGTGCCAGCAGCCAAGACGACAGGGGTACTGAAGCTTTCTTT,CASSQDDRGTEAFF
TRBJ2-7,many,TRBD1,TRBV4-3,TGCGCCAGCAGCCTCGGGACAGGGGGGTCCTACGAGCAGTACTTC,CASSLGTGGSYEQYF
TRBJ2-5,few,.,TRBV5-6,TGTGCCAGCAGCTTTAGGAGGGCCGGGGAGACCCAGTACTTC,CASSFRRAGETQYF
TRBJ2-1,few,.,TRBV20-1,TGCAGTGCTAGGGGGGGCGTTCAGGAGGCAACCCAATACTACAATGAGCAGTTCTTC,CSARGGVQEATQYYNEQFF
TRBJ2-7,many,.,TRBV12-3/TRBV12-4,TGTGCCAGCAGTTTGCTGCCAGACACCTACGAGCAGTACTTC,CASSLLPDTYEQYF
TRBJ2-6,.,.,TRBV4-2,TGTGCCAGCAGCCAAGATCCTACAGGGATTAGCTCTGGGGCCAACGTCCTGACTTTC,CASSQDPTGISSGANVLTF